This TCR beta chain was identified during a study of T cell changes during pregnancy in multiple sclerosis. V was pared by 4 bases and J by 3 bases, with 9 bases of the junction left unmatched. Germline V gives CDR1 SEHNR, CDR2 FQNEAQ (reference sequence). The CDR3 covers 16 residues. Produced via immunoSEQ multiplex PCR; TCRdb's table is partial and in-frame only. The repertoire holds tens of thousands of clones, roughly 91% seen once, with roughly 1% in the top ten. The sample consisted of peripheral blood, taken in the first trimester of pregnancy. This clonotype was sampled from a female donor with multiple sclerosis, enrolled in a pregnancy study. This chain joins TRBV7-9 and TRBJ2-3, with 8 bases that match TRBD1. CDR3 coding DNA: TGTGCCAGCAGCTCCTCAAGGACAGGGAAGACAGATACGCAGTATTTT. Its translation is CASSSSRTGKTDTQYF. Drawing the rest from reference TRBV7-9 and TRBJ2-3, the complete variable domain is DTGVSQNPRHKITKRGQNVTFRCDPISEHNRLYWYRQTLGQGPEFLTYFQNEAQLEKSRLLSDRFSAERPKGSFSTLEIQRTEQGDSAMYLCASSSSRTGKTDTQYFGPGTRLTVL.